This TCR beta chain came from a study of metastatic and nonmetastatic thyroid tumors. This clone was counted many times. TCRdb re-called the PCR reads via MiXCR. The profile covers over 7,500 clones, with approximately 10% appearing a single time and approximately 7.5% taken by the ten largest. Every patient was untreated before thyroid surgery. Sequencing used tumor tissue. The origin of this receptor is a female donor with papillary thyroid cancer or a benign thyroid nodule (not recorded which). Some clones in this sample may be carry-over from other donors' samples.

The CDR3 is CAIRSALSTDTQYF. The CDR3 DNA is TGTGCCATCCGTAGCGCCCTTAGCACAGATACGCAGTATTTT. The chain is built from TRBV10-3 and TRBJ2-3, with a possible D match to TRBD2 (5 bases). This CDR3 is built from 14 residues. Germline CDR1 ENHRY, CDR2 SYGVKD. V shed 8 bases and J shed 0 bases, with 12 bases lying between them.